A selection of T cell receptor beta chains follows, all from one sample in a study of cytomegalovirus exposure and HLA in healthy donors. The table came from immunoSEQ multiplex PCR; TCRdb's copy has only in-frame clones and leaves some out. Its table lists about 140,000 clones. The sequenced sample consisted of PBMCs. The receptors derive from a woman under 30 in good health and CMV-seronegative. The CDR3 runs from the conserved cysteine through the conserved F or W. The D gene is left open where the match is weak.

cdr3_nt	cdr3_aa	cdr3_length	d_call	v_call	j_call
TGCGCCAGCAGCGACAGGACAGGGGAGGGTGAGCAGTTCTTC	CASSDRTGEGEQFF	14	TRBD1	TRBV5-1	TRBJ2-1
TGTGCCAGCAGCCCAACTAATAACTATGGCTACACCTTC	CASSPTNNYGYTF	13	.	TRBV9	TRBJ1-2
TGCGCCAGCAGCTCCACGGGACAAAGGAACACTGAAGCTTTCTTT	CASSSTGQRNTEAFF	15	.	TRBV5-1	TRBJ1-1
TGTGCCATCAGTGACCCCGGACAGGGGGCAACCTCCTACGAGCAGTACTTC	CAISDPGQGATSYEQYF	17	TRBD1	TRBV10-3	TRBJ2-7
TGCGCCAGCAGACCGACAGGGGGCCCCTATAATTCACCCCTCCACTTT	CASRPTGGPYNSPLHF	16	TRBD1	TRBV4-1	TRBJ1-6
TGTGCCAGCAGCAAAACCCTAGCGGGAGGAGTCGGTGGCACCGGGGAGCTGTTTTTT	CASSKTLAGGVGGTGELFF	19	TRBD2	TRBV7-9	TRBJ2-2
TGCGCCAGCAGCCTGGGGACTAGCGGGAGTGGGAATGAGCAGTTCTTC	CASSLGTSGSGNEQFF	16	TRBD2	TRBV5-1	TRBJ2-1
TGCAGCGTTGGGGGGGGTCTATCTAACTATGGCTACACCTTC	CSVGGGLSNYGYTF	14	.	TRBV29-1	TRBJ1-2
TGTGCCAGCAGTGACCCTAACGGGGGAGAGCAGTTCTTC	CASSDPNGGEQFF	13	.	TRBV6-1	TRBJ2-1
TGTGCCAGCAGTGAAGTCCGGGGACTGATCACTGAAGCTTTCTTT	CASSEVRGLITEAFF	15	.	TRBV6-1	TRBJ1-1
TGTGCCAGCAGCTTGGGGGGATCTTCCAGCGGTTCCTCCTACGAGCAGTACTTC	CASSLGGSSSGSSYEQYF	18	.	TRBV5-4	TRBJ2-7
TGTGCCAGCAGCATAACTAGCGGGCGAACCTACAATGAGCAGTTCTTC	CASSITSGRTYNEQFF	16	TRBD2	TRBV7-2	TRBJ2-1
TGTGCCAGCAGCTTCGCTGTAACAGAGACCGGGGAGCTGTTTTTT	CASSFAVTETGELFF	15	.	TRBV25-1	TRBJ2-2
TGTGCCAGCAGTGAATCAGGGGCCTCCTATAATTCACCCCTCCACTTT	CASSESGASYNSPLHF	16	.	TRBV6-1	TRBJ1-6
TGTGCCAGCTCTTGGGGCGGAGGGACAGATACGCAGTATTTT	CASSWGGGTDTQYF	14	.	TRBV27	TRBJ2-3
TGCGCCAGCAGCTTTTACAGGGGACTCACTGAAGCTTTCTTT	CASSFYRGLTEAFF	14	TRBD1	TRBV5-1	TRBJ1-1
TGTGCCAGCAGTGAATCCCCCACGGAGGGTTGGCAACTGTTTTTT	CASSESPTEGWQLFF	15	.	TRBV2	TRBJ1-4
TGTGCCAGCAGCTTGGCACAGGGATCGGATGGCTACACCTTC	CASSLAQGSDGYTF	14	.	TRBV5-6	TRBJ1-2
TGCGCCAGCAGTCAATCCCAGACAGGGATGAACACTGAAGCTTTCTTT	CASSQSQTGMNTEAFF	16	TRBD1	TRBV23-1	TRBJ1-1
TGTGCCAGCAGCTCGTCCGGGAGTCTTAGTCAGCCCCAGCATTTT	CASSSSGSLSQPQHF	15	.	TRBV7-2	TRBJ1-5
TGTGCCACCAGCAGAGATAACCCAGCGAGGGAAAGGTCCTACGAGCAGTACTTC	CATSRDNPARERSYEQYF	18	.	TRBV15	TRBJ2-7
TGTGCCAGCTCACCGAGCTCCTACGAGCAGTACTTC	CASSPSSYEQYF	12	.	TRBV18	TRBJ2-7
TGTGCCAGCAGCCAAGTTGGCGCTGGCGGGAGGGTTGGAGATACGCAGTATTTT	CASSQVGAGGRVGDTQYF	18	TRBD2	TRBV4-2	TRBJ2-3
TGTGCCAGCAGCGCTAGTCCGGGGACTGAAGCTTTCTTT	CASSASPGTEAFF	13	.	TRBV9	TRBJ1-1
TGTGCCAGCAATCGGGACAGGGGGCTATCCGAGGGCTACACCTTC	CASNRDRGLSEGYTF	15	TRBD1	TRBV25-1	TRBJ1-2
TGTGCCAGCAGACCACTAGCGGGGCTATACGAGCAGTACTTC	CASRPLAGLYEQYF	14	TRBD2	TRBV6-1	TRBJ2-7
TGTGCCAGTAGTATCGGTGAGGGGGCCGCAGATACGCAGTATTTT	CASSIGEGAADTQYF	15	TRBD1	TRBV19	TRBJ2-3
TGTGCCAGCAGTGCTCGAGACTCTGGAAACACCATATATTTT	CASSARDSGNTIYF	14	.	TRBV2	TRBJ1-3
TGTGCCAGTAGTAAGGGGGCGCTTACCACCGGGGAGCTGTTTTTT	CASSKGALTTGELFF	15	TRBD1	TRBV19	TRBJ2-2
TGTGCCAGCAGCGGGACTAGCGGGAGGTACGAGCAGTACTTC	CASSGTSGRYEQYF	14	TRBD2	TRBV25-1	TRBJ2-7
TGTGCCAGCAGGCCGTCAGATGCAACTAATGAAAAACTGTTTTTT	CASRPSDATNEKLFF	15	.	TRBV27	TRBJ1-4
TGTGCCAGCAGCCGGGACAGCTATGGCTACACCTTC	CASSRDSYGYTF	12	TRBD1	TRBV5-4	TRBJ1-2
TGTGCCAGCGGCAGGGGAAACCGGTACCAAGAGACCCAGTACTTC	CASGRGNRYQETQYF	15	.	TRBV6-5	TRBJ2-5
TGTGCCAGCAGCCCGACCCCGACTAGCAGGAATGAGCAGTTCTTC	CASSPTPTSRNEQFF	15	TRBD2	TRBV11-1	TRBJ2-1